This note documents a single T cell receptor beta chain sequence. This clonotype came up many times. Its antigen target is currently unknown. No base quality information exists; no much larger clone differs at one position. The ophthalmopathy patients had moderately to severely active disease, with a Clinical Activity Score of 3 or higher, a NOSPECS grade of 4 or higher, and a disease duration of less than 3 months. Patients with other autoimmune diseases, uncontrolled infections, pregnancy or lactation were excluded. Diagnosis relied on clinical symptoms, serum thyroxine, TRAb, thyroid ultrasound and orbital computed tomography. Using Ficoll-Paque density gradient centrifugation, PBMCs were isolated from about 9.4 ml of fresh peripheral blood. Total RNA was extracted with Trizol reagent and quality-checked on an Agilent 2100 Bioanalyzer. TCR beta CDR3 regions were amplified from RNA transcripts for repertoire sequencing. The first round was an RT-PCR using HTBI primers with the Qiagen OneStep RT-PCR kit, and this first round was followed by a second-round multiplex PCR, then size selection and purification. The libraries underwent paired-end sequencing with 100 bp reads on an Illumina HiSeq2000. From the authors' description of their analysis: Reads were processed with SOAPnuke, discarding reads with adapters, uncalled bases, mean Phred below 15, or no exact constant-primer or identifier match. COPE v1.2.5 was used to merge the high-quality paired reads. Clonotypes were defined as unique nucleotide sequences and were aligned to IMGT TRB V, D and J references using MiTCR v1.1. Only V-J combinations with frequency above 0.0001 were analysed, covering 99.2% of repertoires. For each V-J combination, a TCR clonal expansion and chaos score was defined as F50 clonal expansion divided by the chaos observed in the TCRdist matrix. Features were reduced by Welch's t-statistics and random forest to about a dozen V-J combinations, which fed a naive Bayes classifier. The Morisita-Horn index was used to measure how similar the thyroid and blood repertoires were. The raw public reads went through TCRdb reprocessing: fastp at Q25, MiXCR clone calling, in-frame beta chains kept. Each entry is one CDR3 protein sequence, shown with its most common DNA and genes. TCRdb's processing, not the authors', yielded these V and J calls. The sample table holds hundreds of thousands of distinct CDR3 sequences, of which about 38% were seen once. Around 3% of the sample comes from the top ten.

The entry originates in a study of Graves' ophthalmopathy and Graves' hyperthyroidism (dated by TCRdb to the late 2010s). Turning to the overall study: Peripheral blood samples were taken at the time of initial diagnosis, before any treatment was given. To explore V-J signatures that separate ophthalmopathy from hyperthyroidism, a discovery set of about 100 patients was enrolled, consisting of 43 with ophthalmopathy and fewer than 60 with stable hyperthyroidism. The study used TCR beta repertoire signatures to distinguish Graves' ophthalmopathy from Graves' hyperthyroidism and to predict progression to ophthalmopathy. An independent validation cohort was composed of around 19 hyperthyroidism patients and around 15 patients who later progressed from hyperthyroidism to ophthalmopathy. In total, some 130 blood samples were TCR-sequenced: around 42 ophthalmopathy, over 70 hyperthyroidism and some 17 hyperthyroidism-to-ophthalmopathy patients. Once sampling was done, hyperthyroidism patients were given methimazole at a starting dose of 30 mg daily, while ophthalmopathy patients were given high-dose intravenous methylprednisolone. In over five hyperthyroidism patients, T-cell repertoires of thyroid tissue and blood were compared.

The full study reports these points: In validation, the model predicted ophthalmopathy progression with about 71% sensitivity and 72% to 80% specificity; approximately 12 predicted patients were CT-confirmed with GO in a median of around 6 months. Ophthalmopathy was separated from stable hyperthyroidism by the 13-signature model with around 88% sensitivity and roughly 82% specificity in cross-validation and with 80%/75% in the test set. Most expanded thyroid clonotypes with frequency above 0.001 were also detected in blood, suggesting blood repertoires may reflect the thyroid immune response. No statistical method was used to set the sample size in advance, and the investigators knew which group each participant was assigned to.

The TCR was taken from an adult man with Graves' ophthalmopathy. The specimen sequenced was peripheral blood.

CDR3 reads: CASSLVTEYGYTF. The sequence in DNA is TGCGCCAGCAGCTTGGTGACAGAGTATGGCTACACCTTC. The chain was built from TRBV5-1 and TRBJ1-2; the D gene is possibly TRBD1, with 5 bases matching. Cut back by 0 bases and 5 bases, the V and J ends lie 8 bases apart. CDR3 length: 13 amino acids, cysteine to phenylalanine. Just CDR3 DNA is preserved here, 39 bases in frame from base 1. CDR1 and CDR2, looked up from the germline V gene, are SGHRS and YFSETQ.